The TCR beta chain described here comes from a study of regulatory T cells in long-lasting Graves disease. As to time point: newly diagnosed GD, antithyroid drugs for less than 3 months. Following extraction of RNA from PBMCs, that RNA was used to make the TCR library. A remark on this clonotype: Antigen specificity is unknown.

Researchers made TCR beta libraries by using iRepertoire HTBI primers and running Arm-PCR on CDR3 regions. In TCRdb, the multiplex PCR reads were re-called with MiXCR into one record per CDR3 protein. This sample has 500,000 or so distinct CDR3 sequences; around 16% occur once, and the top ten carry 10% to 15%. This CDR3 has 13 residues. The J segment lost 5 bases and the V segment lost 6 bases, leaving 2 bases of the junction unmatched. Germline V CDR1 and CDR2: MNHEY, SVGEGT. Study-wide findings and caveats: Few sampled subjects may have lowered accuracy.

These records were also assigned to another study, of T cells in Graves' hyperthyroidism and ophthalmopathy. This second study notes: The TCR CDR3 first-round RT-PCR relied on the HTBI primer set.

This TCR came from a man in his forties or fifties with Graves disease. The chain uses TRBV6-2 or TRBV6-3 and TRBJ2-3, with TRBD2 matching over 10 bases. The source material was peripheral blood mononuclear cells (PBMCs), sampled at new diagnosis, from a patient treated with antithyroid drugs. The CDR3 sequence: CASRKREGDTQYF. The CDR3, as DNA: TGTGCCAGCAGAAAGCGGGAGGGAGATACGCAGTATTTT.